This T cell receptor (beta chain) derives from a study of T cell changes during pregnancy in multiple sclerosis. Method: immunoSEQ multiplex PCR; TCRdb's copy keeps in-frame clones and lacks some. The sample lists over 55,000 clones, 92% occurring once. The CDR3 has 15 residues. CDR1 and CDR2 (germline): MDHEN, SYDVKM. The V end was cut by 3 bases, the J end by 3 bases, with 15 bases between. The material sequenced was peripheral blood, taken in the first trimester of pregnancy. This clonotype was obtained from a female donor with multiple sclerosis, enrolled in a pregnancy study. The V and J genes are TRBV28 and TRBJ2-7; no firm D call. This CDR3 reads CASSLARISVYEQYF. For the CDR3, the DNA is TGTGCCAGCAGTTTGGCAAGGATCAGCGTCTACGAGCAGTACTTC.